This TCR beta chain was recovered during a study of T cell responses to AZD1222 COVID-19 vaccine. General observations from the study: Every sample of the repertoires postdated the peak T cell response.

The CDR3 is 16 amino acids. CDR1 and CDR2 from the germline V gene are MDHEN and SYDVKM. Trimming removed 5 bases from V and 5 bases from J; junction bases left unmatched: 11. Profiling relied on immunoSEQ multiplex PCR, and the TCRdb table lists in-frame clones only, not all of them. The sample holds 56,000 or so clones, approximately 80% seen once. This clone came up once. Antigen specificity is unknown. This TCR was sampled from an adult who received the AZD1222 COVID-19 vaccine. This material consisted of peripheral blood, taken 28 days after the second AZD1222 dose. The genes are TRBV28 and TRBJ2-7; 11 bases fit TRBD1. The CDR3 protein is CASSPIGQGANDEQYF. DNA of the CDR3: TGTGCCAGCAGTCCTATAGGACAGGGGGCTAACGACGAGCAGTACTTC.